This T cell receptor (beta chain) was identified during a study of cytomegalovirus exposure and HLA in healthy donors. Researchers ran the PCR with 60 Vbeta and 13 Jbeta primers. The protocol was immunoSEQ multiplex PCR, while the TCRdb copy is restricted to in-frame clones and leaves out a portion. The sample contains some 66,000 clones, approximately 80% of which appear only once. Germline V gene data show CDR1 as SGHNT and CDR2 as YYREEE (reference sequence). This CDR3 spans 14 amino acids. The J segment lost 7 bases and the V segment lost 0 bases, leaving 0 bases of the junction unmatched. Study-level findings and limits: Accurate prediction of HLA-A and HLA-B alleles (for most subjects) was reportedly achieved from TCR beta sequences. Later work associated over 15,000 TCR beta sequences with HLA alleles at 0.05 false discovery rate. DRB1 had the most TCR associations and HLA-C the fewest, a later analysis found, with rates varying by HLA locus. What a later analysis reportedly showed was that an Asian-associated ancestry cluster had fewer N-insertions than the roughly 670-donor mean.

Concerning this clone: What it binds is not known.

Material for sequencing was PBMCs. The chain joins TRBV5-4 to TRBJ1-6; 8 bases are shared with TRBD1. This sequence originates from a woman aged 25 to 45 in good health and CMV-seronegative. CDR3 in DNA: TGTGCCAGCAGCTTGGACAGGGGGAATTCACCCCTCCACTTT. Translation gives CASSLDRGNSPLHF.